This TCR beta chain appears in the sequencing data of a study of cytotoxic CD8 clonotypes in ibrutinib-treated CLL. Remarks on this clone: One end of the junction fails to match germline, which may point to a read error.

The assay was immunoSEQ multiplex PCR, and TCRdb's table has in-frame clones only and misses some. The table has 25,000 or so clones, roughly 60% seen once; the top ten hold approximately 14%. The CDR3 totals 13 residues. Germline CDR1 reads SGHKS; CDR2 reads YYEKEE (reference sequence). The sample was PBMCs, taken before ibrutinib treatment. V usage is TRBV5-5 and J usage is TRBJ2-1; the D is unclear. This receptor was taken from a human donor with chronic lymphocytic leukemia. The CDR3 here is CASSSGSHNEQFF. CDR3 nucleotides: TGTGCCAGCAGCTCGGGCTCCCACAATGAGCAGTTCTTC. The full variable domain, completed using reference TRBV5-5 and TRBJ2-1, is DAGVTQSPTHLIKTRGQQVTLRCSPISGHKSVSWYQQVLGQGPQFIFQYYEKEERGRGNFPDRFSARQFPNYSSELNVNALLLGDSALYLCASSSGSHNEQFFGPGTRLTVL.